Listed below are T cell receptor beta chains from one sample, sequenced in a study of breast tumors, draining lymph nodes, adjacent tissues. Each CDR3 protein gets one entry after TCRdb re-called the multiplex PCR reads with MiXCR. Of some 65,000 distinct CDR3 sequences listed, 43% are singletons. The source material was breast tumor tissue. All receptors come from a female donor with breast cancer. Some clones in this sample may be carry-over from other donors' samples. CDR3s include the opening cysteine and the closing phenylalanine or tryptophan. A D gene is named only where the DNA matches it firmly. The size of a clone is reported for some rows only, either as once, few or many, or as a class for expanded clones.

len: 16; j_gene: TRBJ2-5; d_gene: TRBD2; v_gene: TRBV15; abundance: -; CDR3nt: TGTGCCACCAGCAGAGTTAGCGGGAGGGCCGGGGAGACCCAGTACTTC; CDR3aa: CATSRVSGRAGETQYF
len: 16; j_gene: TRBJ1-5; d_gene: -; v_gene: TRBV2; abundance: many; CDR3nt: TGTGCCAGCAGGGCACAGGGAGCCTATAGCAATCAGCCCCAGCATTTT; CDR3aa: CASRAQGAYSNQPQHF
len: 15; j_gene: TRBJ1-4; d_gene: TRBD1; v_gene: TRBV13; abundance: -; CDR3nt: TGTGCCAGCAGCTTAGGGACAGGGGGAGGAGAAAAACTGTTTTTT; CDR3aa: CASSLGTGGGEKLFF
len: 14; j_gene: TRBJ2-5; d_gene: -; v_gene: TRBV7-9; abundance: many; CDR3nt: TGTGCCAGCAGCTTAGTACGGGTCCAAGAGACCCAGTACTTC; CDR3aa: CASSLVRVQETQYF
len: 15; j_gene: TRBJ1-1; d_gene: -; v_gene: TRBV20-1; abundance: many; CDR3nt: TGCAGTGCTCCTACAGCACAGTTCATGAACACTGAAGCTTTCTTT; CDR3aa: CSAPTAQFMNTEAFF
len: 13; j_gene: TRBJ2-1; d_gene: -; v_gene: TRBV29-1; abundance: many; CDR3nt: TGCAGCGTTGCGGGCAGGGGATCCCCTGAGCAGTTCTTC; CDR3aa: CSVAGRGSPEQFF
len: 14; j_gene: TRBJ2-3; d_gene: -; v_gene: TRBV7-9; abundance: many; CDR3nt: TGTGCCAGCAGCATAGGACCTCCAACAGATACGCAGTATTTT; CDR3aa: CASSIGPPTDTQYF
len: 17; j_gene: TRBJ2-2; d_gene: TRBD1; v_gene: TRBV9; abundance: many; CDR3nt: TGTGCCAGCAGCGTACCACAGGGGGAGATTCACACCGGGGAGCTGTTTTTT; CDR3aa: CASSVPQGEIHTGELFF
len: 17; j_gene: TRBJ1-5; d_gene: TRBD1; v_gene: TRBV27; abundance: many; CDR3nt: TGTGCCAGCAGGCTCGGACAGGGGGCCGCAAGCAATCAGCCCCAGCATTTT; CDR3aa: CASRLGQGAASNQPQHF
len: 15; j_gene: TRBJ2-1; d_gene: TRBD2; v_gene: TRBV2; abundance: -; CDR3nt: TGTGCCAGCAGTGCGGGAGGGGCCCTTTACAATGAGCAGTTCTTC; CDR3aa: CASSAGGALYNEQFF
len: 16; j_gene: TRBJ1-6; d_gene: -; v_gene: TRBV20-1; abundance: many; CDR3nt: TGCAGTGCTAGAGATATGGAAAGGAAAAGGGAATCACCCCTCCACTTT; CDR3aa: CSARDMERKRESPLHF
len: 11; j_gene: TRBJ2-5; d_gene: -; v_gene: TRBV6-1; abundance: many; CDR3nt: TGTGCCAGCAGCCCCCGTGAGACCCAGTACTTC; CDR3aa: CASSPRETQYF
len: 8; j_gene: TRBJ1-3; d_gene: -; v_gene: TRBV6-6; abundance: once; CDR3nt: TGTGCCAGCAGTCCTTCCGATTTT; CDR3aa: CASSPSDF
len: 21; j_gene: TRBJ1-1; d_gene: TRBD1; v_gene: TRBV11-2; abundance: -; CDR3nt: TGTGCCGGCAGCCGGGGTGCAGGGGGTGTAGGAGGTCGGAGAAGGAACACTGAAGCTTTCTTT; CDR3aa: CAGSRGAGGVGGRRRNTEAFF
len: 14; j_gene: TRBJ1-5; d_gene: TRBD1; v_gene: TRBV5-4; abundance: -; CDR3nt: TGTGCCAGCAGGGGGACAGGTGGCAATCAGCCCCAGCATTTT; CDR3aa: CASRGTGGNQPQHF
len: 15; j_gene: TRBJ2-1; d_gene: -; v_gene: TRBV4-1; abundance: many; CDR3nt: TGCGCCAGCAGACCCTCTCCGGGACACCACAATGAGCAGTTCTTC; CDR3aa: CASRPSPGHHNEQFF
len: 16; j_gene: TRBJ2-4; d_gene: -; v_gene: TRBV6-1; abundance: -; CDR3nt: TGTGTCAGCAGTGAAATCGCTAACTCGGCCAAAAACATTCAGTACTTC; CDR3aa: CVSSEIANSAKNIQYF
len: 14; j_gene: TRBJ2-1; d_gene: -; v_gene: TRBV19; abundance: many; CDR3nt: TGTGCCAGTAGTCCCGGCCCCGGGGGCTTTGAGCAGTTCTTC; CDR3aa: CASSPGPGGFEQFF
len: 12; j_gene: TRBJ2-7; d_gene: TRBD2; v_gene: TRBV20-1; abundance: -; CDR3nt: TGCAGTGCCAGCAGTACACTAGCGGAGCAGTACTTC; CDR3aa: CSASSTLAEQYF
len: 11; j_gene: TRBJ1-5; d_gene: -; v_gene: TRBV25-1; abundance: -; CDR3nt: TGTGCTAGCACTCCCAATCAGCCCCAGCATTTT; CDR3aa: CASTPNQPQHF
len: 14; j_gene: TRBJ2-2; d_gene: -; v_gene: TRBV5-1; abundance: -; CDR3nt: TGCGTCAGCACCTCGTACAGGTACACCGGGGAGCTGTTTTTT; CDR3aa: CVSTSYRYTGELFF
len: 12; j_gene: TRBJ2-7; d_gene: -; v_gene: TRBV10-3; abundance: many; CDR3nt: TGTGCCATCAGTGAGATCAGGGGCGAGCAGTACTTC; CDR3aa: CAISEIRGEQYF
len: 20; j_gene: TRBJ2-6; d_gene: TRBD2; v_gene: TRBV6-6; abundance: -; CDR3nt: TGTGCCAGCAGTTACTCGAACCTAGCGGGAGGGCTCTCTGGGGCCAACGTCCTGACTTTC; CDR3aa: CASSYSNLAGGLSGANVLTF
len: 14; j_gene: TRBJ1-1; d_gene: -; v_gene: TRBV2; abundance: -; CDR3nt: TGTGCCAGGTCCCTCCCTGGGACAAGGGGTTATGCTTTCTTT; CDR3aa: CARSLPGTRGYAFF
len: 13; j_gene: TRBJ2-5; d_gene: -; v_gene: TRBV9; abundance: many; CDR3nt: TGTGCCAGCAGCTCGCACAACCAAGAGACCCAGTACTTC; CDR3aa: CASSSHNQETQYF
len: 14; j_gene: TRBJ1-4; d_gene: -; v_gene: TRBV20-1; abundance: many; CDR3nt: TGCAGTGCTAGTTCTACGACAATTGGTGAAAAACTGTTTTTT; CDR3aa: CSASSTTIGEKLFF
len: 15; j_gene: TRBJ2-3; d_gene: -; v_gene: TRBV28; abundance: -; CDR3nt: TGTGCCAACAGTTTAAGGGGGTTAAGGACAGATACGCAGTATTTT; CDR3aa: CANSLRGLRTDTQYF
len: 14; j_gene: TRBJ1-4; d_gene: TRBD1; v_gene: TRBV30; abundance: -; CDR3nt: TGTGCCTGGAGTTCGGGACAGGGGGTAAGACAACTGTTTTTT; CDR3aa: CAWSSGQGVRQLFF
len: 15; j_gene: TRBJ1-5; d_gene: -; v_gene: TRBV9; abundance: -; CDR3nt: TGTGCCAGCAGCGTAGGACCCCAGGGCGGGCAGCCCCAGCATTTT; CDR3aa: CASSVGPQGGQPQHF
len: 16; j_gene: TRBJ2-7; d_gene: -; v_gene: TRBV6-2/TRBV6-3; abundance: many; CDR3nt: TGTGCCAGCAGTTACTTTAGCCTAGCTCGGCTCTACGAGCAGTACTTC; CDR3aa: CASSYFSLARLYEQYF
len: 16; j_gene: TRBJ2-7; d_gene: TRBD1; v_gene: TRBV7-9; abundance: -; CDR3nt: TGTGCCAGCAGCTCCCTGGACGGGACAGGGTACCACGAGCAGTACTTC; CDR3aa: CASSSLDGTGYHEQYF
len: 16; j_gene: TRBJ1-6; d_gene: -; v_gene: TRBV11-2; abundance: -; CDR3nt: TGTGCCAGCAGCGGGACTGAGGGGACTGGTAATTCACCCCTCCACTTT; CDR3aa: CASSGTEGTGNSPLHF
len: 21; j_gene: TRBJ2-5; d_gene: -; v_gene: TRBV7-3; abundance: -; CDR3nt: TGTGCCAGCAGCTTAACCGGGCTCAGCGGGGGTATAGGACAGGGGTTGGAGACCCAGTACTTC; CDR3aa: CASSLTGLSGGIGQGLETQYF
len: 16; j_gene: TRBJ2-7; d_gene: TRBD1; v_gene: TRBV11-2; abundance: -; CDR3nt: TGTGCCAGCAGCTCGCCCGGGACAGGAAGTTACTACAAGCAGTACTTC; CDR3aa: CASSSPGTGSYYKQYF
len: 15; j_gene: TRBJ1-5; d_gene: -; v_gene: TRBV5-8; abundance: many; CDR3nt: TGTGCCAGCAGCCGAGGGGTTGGGAGCAATCAGCCCCAGCATTTT; CDR3aa: CASSRGVGSNQPQHF
len: 17; j_gene: TRBJ2-5; d_gene: -; v_gene: TRBV19; abundance: many; CDR3nt: TGTGCCAGTAGTACCCCTTTTAGGGATAGTCCTCAAGAGACCCAGTACTTC; CDR3aa: CASSTPFRDSPQETQYF
len: 13; j_gene: TRBJ2-1; d_gene: TRBD2; v_gene: TRBV18; abundance: -; CDR3nt: TGTGCCAGCTCACCAGGGACTAACAATGAGCAGTTCTTC; CDR3aa: CASSPGTNNEQFF
len: 12; j_gene: TRBJ1-2; d_gene: -; v_gene: TRBV3-1; abundance: many; CDR3nt: TGTGCCAGCAGCCAGGCGGGGCGAGGCTACACCTTC; CDR3aa: CASSQAGRGYTF
len: 15; j_gene: TRBJ2-7; d_gene: -; v_gene: TRBV3-1; abundance: -; CDR3nt: TGTGCCAGCAGCCAGCTCTCTAGCGACTCCTACGAGCAGTACTTC; CDR3aa: CASSQLSSDSYEQYF
len: 12; j_gene: TRBJ2-5; d_gene: TRBD2; v_gene: TRBV20-1; abundance: -; CDR3nt: TGCAGTGCTAAACTAGCGGGAAAGACCCAGTACTTC; CDR3aa: CSAKLAGKTQYF
len: 13; j_gene: TRBJ1-1; d_gene: TRBD1; v_gene: TRBV4-1; abundance: once; CDR3nt: TGCGCCAGCTTAGGGGGCCCAAACGCTGAAGCTTTCTTT; CDR3aa: CASLGGPNAEAFF